This T cell receptor beta chain was observed in a study of blood T cell repertoires in COVID-19. Overall study context: Acute and convalescent COVID-19 samples came from the United States, Italy and Spain. Sources were T cells, B-cell-depleted T cells, or PBMCs; the material itself was cDNA or gDNA.

The V end was cut by 1 base, the J end by 8 bases, with 14 bases between. CDR3 size: 15 residues. Germline V CDR1 and CDR2: LNHDA, SQIVND (reference sequence). TCRdb's table, derived via immunoSEQ multiplex PCR, lists solely in-frame clones and lacks some. The sample has some 110,000 clones; about 89% are singletons. Sequencing was carried out using peripheral blood. This sequence originates from a man in his forties with acute or convalescent COVID-19. The rearrangement links TRBV19 to TRBJ1-4; possibly TRBD1 for D (6 bases). CDR3 protein: CASSIGGGAREKLFF. Written as DNA, the CDR3 is TGTGCCAGTAGTATAGGGGGGGGCGCCCGGGAAAAACTGTTTTTT.